The rows below give T cell receptor beta chains drawn from one sample of a study of T cells in Graves' hyperthyroidism and ophthalmopathy. TCRdb reprocessed the multiplex PCR reads with MiXCR, giving one entry per CDR3 protein. This repertoire shows fewer than 600,000 distinct CDR3 sequences, approximately 15% found once; its top ten account for about 15%. The material sequenced was blood. These receptors were collected from a woman between 35 and 50 years old with Graves' hyperthyroidism. Both conserved end residues are part of each CDR3. The D gene is left open where the match is weak. Clone size is given for some rows only: seen once, a few or many times, or a class if the clone is expanded.

D	size	V	J	DNA	CDR3
TRBD1	-	TRBV18	TRBJ2-7	TGTGCCAGCTCACCACAGATGGGGACAGAGGGTTCGTACGAGCAGTACTTC	CASSPQMGTEGSYEQYF
-	few	TRBV6-1	TRBJ2-7	TGTGCCTCATGGGGGGCGTCCTACGAGCAGTACTTC	CASWGASYEQYF
TRBD2	-	TRBV7-6	TRBJ2-7	TGTGCCAGCAGCTTAGTTAGCGGGAACTCCCACGAGCAGTACTTC	CASSLVSGNSHEQYF
-	few	TRBV20-1	TRBJ1-1	TGCAGTGCTAGAGATTCCCCCCTGAACACTGAAGCTTTCTTT	CSARDSPLNTEAFF
-	many	TRBV2	TRBJ2-7	TGTGCCAGCAGTGGGGAGATCAACGAGCAGTACTTC	CASSGEINEQYF
-	few	TRBV30	TRBJ2-7	TGTGCCTGGGGGAAGCTCGTCTACGAGCAGTACTTC	CAWGKLVYEQYF
-	many	TRBV12-5	TRBJ2-3	TGTGCTAGTGGTTTGGGGACCCACACAGATACGCAGTATTTT	CASGLGTHTDTQYF
TRBD2	-	TRBV20-1	TRBJ2-1	TGCAGTGCTACACGGCAAGCGGGGGACCCCAATGAGCAGTTCTTC	CSATRQAGDPNEQFF
TRBD2	-	TRBV29-1	TRBJ2-5	TGCAGCTCGAGCGGGACCGTAAAAGAGACCCAGTACTTC	CSSSGTVKETQYF
-	-	TRBV5-6	TRBJ2-1	TGTGCCAGCAGCCCTAGACAGGAAAGCTCCTACAATGAGCAGTTCTTC	CASSPRQESSYNEQFF
TRBD1	many	TRBV28	TRBJ1-2	TGTGCCAGCAGCACCCCCGGACAGGGGGACTATGGCTACACCTTC	CASSTPGQGDYGYTF
-	many	TRBV11-3	TRBJ2-2	TGTGCCAGCAGACAGGGCTCTGCCGGGGAGCTGTTTTTT	CASRQGSAGELFF
TRBD2	many	TRBV12-3/TRBV12-4	TRBJ2-7	TGTGCCAGCTCGGTTATAGCGGGAGCCTACGAGCAGTACTTC	CASSVIAGAYEQYF
TRBD2	few	TRBV19	TRBJ2-7	TGTGCCAGTAGTATGTCTAGCGGGAGGCACGAGCAGTACTTC	CASSMSSGRHEQYF
TRBD1	few	TRBV29-1	TRBJ2-7	TGCAGCGTCGCGACAGGGGCCTACGAGCAGTACTTC	CSVATGAYEQYF
TRBD2	many	TRBV6-1	TRBJ2-1	TGTGCCAGCAGTGAGGGGAGCGGGAAGTCCTACAATGAGCAGTTCTTC	CASSEGSGKSYNEQFF
-	few	TRBV5-1	TRBJ2-1	TGCGCCAGCAGCTTGATGGCAAACAATGAGCAGTTCTTC	CASSLMANNEQFF
-	many	TRBV6-2/TRBV6-3	TRBJ2-1	TGTGCCAGCAGTTGGGCCGCAAGCTCCTACAATGAGCAGTTCTTC	CASSWAASSYNEQFF
-	many	TRBV7-6	TRBJ2-3	TGTGCCAGCAGCTACTTACTAGAAGGCACAGATACGCAGTATTTT	CASSYLLEGTDTQYF
TRBD1	-	TRBV9	TRBJ2-7	TGTGCCAGCAGCATATCTATCGGGACAGCCTACGAGCAGTACTTC	CASSISIGTAYEQYF
-	-	TRBV19	TRBJ1-5	TGTGCCAGTAGTATAGGGCCCAGGGAGGCTAATCAGCCCCAGCATTTT	CASSIGPREANQPQHF
TRBD2	many	TRBV29-1	TRBJ2-1	TGCAGCGTTGGGGGGCTAGCGGGAGTTGAGCAGTTCTTC	CSVGGLAGVEQFF
-	many	TRBV24-1	TRBJ1-2	TGTGCCACCAGTGATTTGGGGACCGCCTATGGCTACACCTTC	CATSDLGTAYGYTF
-	many	TRBV30	TRBJ2-3	TGTGCCTGGGGTGAGGGAGCAGTAGATACGCAGTATTTT	CAWGEGAVDTQYF
-	-	TRBV9	TRBJ2-3	TGTGCCAGCAGCGTAGACGGGAGAGAGGATACGCAGTATTTT	CASSVDGREDTQYF
-	few	TRBV4-1	TRBJ2-7	TGCGCCAGCAGCCAAGAAGGACCGGGAGAGCAGTACTTC	CASSQEGPGEQYF
-	-	TRBV5-1	TRBJ2-7	TGCGCCAGCAGCTTTGGAGGGACAGCCACCTACGAGCAGTACTTC	CASSFGGTATYEQYF
-	-	TRBV5-6	TRBJ2-1	TGTGCCAGCAGCTTGGTAGAGGGGGATGAGCAGTTCTTC	CASSLVEGDEQFF
-	-	TRBV29-1	TRBJ2-7	TGCAGCGTGGCCCGTGGGGGCGCGTACGAGCAGTACTTC	CSVARGGAYEQYF
-	few	TRBV27	TRBJ1-5	TGTGCCAGCAGTTTGCGGGGGGATTGGGGCAATCAGCCCCAGCATTTT	CASSLRGDWGNQPQHF
-	few	TRBV24-1	TRBJ2-3	TGTGCCACCAGTGATTCTGGACAGACAGATACGCAGTATTTT	CATSDSGQTDTQYF
-	-	TRBV12-3/TRBV12-4	TRBJ1-2	TGTGCCAGCAGTTTTCGGGACACACTCTATGGCTACACCTTC	CASSFRDTLYGYTF
TRBD2	many	TRBV5-1	TRBJ2-3	TGCGCCAGCAGCTCACCAAAAGCGGGAGTCACAGATACGCAGTATTTT	CASSSPKAGVTDTQYF
TRBD1	few	TRBV12-3/TRBV12-4	TRBJ2-2	TGTGCCAGCAGTCAACAGGGGAGCGCAAGGAACACCGGGGAGCTGTTTTTT	CASSQQGSARNTGELFF
-	many	TRBV5-6	TRBJ2-1	TGTGCCAGCAGCCCGACGGACTACTCCTACAATGAGCAGTTCTTC	CASSPTDYSYNEQFF
TRBD1	few	TRBV6-2/TRBV6-3	TRBJ2-6	TGTGCCAGCAGTTCCCCGGCAGGGGGCTTTGGGGCCAACGTCCTGACTTTC	CASSSPAGGFGANVLTF
-	-	TRBV5-1	TRBJ1-2	TGCGCCAGCAGCCCCATCGGCCGGGGGTATGGCTACACCTTC	CASSPIGRGYGYTF
-	few	TRBV27	TRBJ2-1	TGTGCCAGCAGTTTCCTGGGGGGGCGCAGTGAGCAGTTCTTC	CASSFLGGRSEQFF
-	-	TRBV7-9	TRBJ1-6	TGTGCCAGCAGCTTAGCGAAGACAGCTAGCTCCTATAATTCACCCCTCCACTTT	CASSLAKTASSYNSPLHF
-	-	TRBV6-1	TRBJ1-3	TGTGCCAGCACCTTTTTTTCTGGAAACACCATATATTTT	CASTFFSGNTIYF
-	few	TRBV4-1	TRBJ2-7	TGCGCCAGCAGCCCCACAGGGATGGACGAGCAGTACTTC	CASSPTGMDEQYF
-	many	TRBV11-2	TRBJ2-1	TGTGCCAGCAGCTCATATGGGACCTATCAGGGCAATGAGCAGTTCTTC	CASSSYGTYQGNEQFF
TRBD1	few	TRBV20-1	TRBJ2-7	TGCAGTGCGCCGGGACAGGAGAAAATTACCGAGCAGTACTTC	CSAPGQEKITEQYF
-	many	TRBV29-1	TRBJ1-1	TGCAGCGTTGGACAGACTGAAGCTTTCTTT	CSVGQTEAFF
TRBD1	many	TRBV3-1	TRBJ1-1	TGTGCCAGCAGCCGCTCAACCTTTTCGGGGACAGGGTTGAACACTGAAGCTTTCTTT	CASSRSTFSGTGLNTEAFF
TRBD1	-	TRBV25-1	TRBJ2-2	TGTGCCAGCATCGGACAGGGGGTGGGGGAGCTGTTTTTT	CASIGQGVGELFF
-	-	TRBV5-4	TRBJ2-5	TGTGCCAGCAGCTCTTACCAGCGGGAGACCCAGTACTTC	CASSSYQRETQYF
TRBD1	many	TRBV28	TRBJ1-1	TGTGCCAGCAGGAGAAGCCGGGACAGGGTTAGGGTTGCTGAAGCTTTCTTT	CASRRSRDRVRVAEAFF
TRBD1	many	TRBV6-1	TRBJ2-3	TGTGCCAGCAGTGACTTCCCGGGACAGGGGTGGACAGATACGCAGTATTTT	CASSDFPGQGWTDTQYF
-	many	TRBV11-3	TRBJ2-1	TGTGCCAGCAGCCCGGGCCAAGGGTCAGCAATGGGCAATGAGCAGTTCTTC	CASSPGQGSAMGNEQFF
-	many	TRBV11-2	TRBJ1-3	TGTGCCAGCACCGGGGGGGGAAACACCATATATTTT	CASTGGGNTIYF
-	many	TRBV5-1	TRBJ2-1	TGCGCCAGCCTTCTGAATCCGGGTAACTCCTACAATGAGCAGTTCTTC	CASLLNPGNSYNEQFF